Here is one TCR beta chain with its context. This specimen comes from a study of radiation and T cells in renal cell carcinoma. The length of the CDR3 is 15 residues. V trimming: 2 bases; J trimming: 2 bases; junction bases outside the gene matches: 4. In germline, CDR1 is MNHEY, CDR2 SMNVEV (reference sequence). Time point of the sample: blood 4 weeks post-SBRT, at nephrectomy. Treatment defined: 15 Gy SBRT to primary tumor, nephrectomy 4 weeks later. The tumor was a clear cell renal cell carcinoma. Some clones are missing from TCRdb's copy, which holds only in-frame ones; the method was immunoSEQ multiplex PCR. The data show some 150,000 clones, approximately 86% seen once.

The sequence came from a woman in her fifties or sixties with renal cell carcinoma. The chain uses TRBV27 and TRBJ2-3; TRBD1 matches 7 bases. The source material was blood, sampled from a patient whose treatment included radiotherapy and nephrectomy. DNA of the CDR3: TGTGCCAGCAGTTTAAGGGGGCAGTCCACAGATACGCAGTATTTT. Protein product: CASSLRGQSTDTQYF.